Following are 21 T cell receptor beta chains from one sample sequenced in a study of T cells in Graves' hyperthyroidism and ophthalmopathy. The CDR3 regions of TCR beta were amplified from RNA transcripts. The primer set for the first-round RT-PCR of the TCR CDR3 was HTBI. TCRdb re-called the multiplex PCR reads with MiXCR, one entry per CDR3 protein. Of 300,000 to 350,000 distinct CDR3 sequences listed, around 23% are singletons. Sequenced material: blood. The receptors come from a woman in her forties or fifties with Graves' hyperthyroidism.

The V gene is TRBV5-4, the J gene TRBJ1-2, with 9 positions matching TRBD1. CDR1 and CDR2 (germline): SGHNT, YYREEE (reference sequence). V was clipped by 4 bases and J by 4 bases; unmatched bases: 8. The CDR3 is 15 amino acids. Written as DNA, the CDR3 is TGTGCCAGCAGCCAGGACAGGGGACGCCTCTATGGCTACACCTTC. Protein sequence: CASSQDRGRLYGYTF.

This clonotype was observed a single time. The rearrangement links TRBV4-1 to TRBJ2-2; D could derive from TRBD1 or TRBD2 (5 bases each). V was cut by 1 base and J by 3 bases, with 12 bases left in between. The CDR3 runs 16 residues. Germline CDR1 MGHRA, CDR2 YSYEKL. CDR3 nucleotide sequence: TGCGCCAGCAGCCAAGCAATGGGACCTTACACCGGGGAGCTGTTTTTT. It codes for CASSQAMGPYTGELFF.

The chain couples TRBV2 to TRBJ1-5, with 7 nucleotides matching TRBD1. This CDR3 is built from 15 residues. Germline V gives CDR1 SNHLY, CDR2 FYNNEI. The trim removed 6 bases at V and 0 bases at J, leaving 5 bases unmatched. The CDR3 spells CASRKTGDSNQPQHF. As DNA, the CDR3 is TGTGCCAGCAGAAAAACAGGGGATAGCAATCAGCCCCAGCATTTT.

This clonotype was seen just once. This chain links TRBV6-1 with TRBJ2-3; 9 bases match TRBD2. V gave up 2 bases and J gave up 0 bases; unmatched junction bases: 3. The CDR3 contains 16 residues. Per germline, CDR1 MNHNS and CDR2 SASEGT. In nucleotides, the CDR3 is TGTGCCAGCAGTGAAAGGCGGGGGGGGAGCACAGATACGCAGTATTTT. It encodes CASSERRGGSTDTQYF.

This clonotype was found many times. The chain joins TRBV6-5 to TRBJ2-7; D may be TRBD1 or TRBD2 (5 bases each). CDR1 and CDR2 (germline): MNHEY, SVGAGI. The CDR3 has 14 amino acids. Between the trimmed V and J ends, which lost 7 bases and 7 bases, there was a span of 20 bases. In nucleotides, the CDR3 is TGTGCCAGCAATCCTGGGACCCCTTCTTCTGAGCAGTACTTC. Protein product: CASNPGTPSSEQYF.

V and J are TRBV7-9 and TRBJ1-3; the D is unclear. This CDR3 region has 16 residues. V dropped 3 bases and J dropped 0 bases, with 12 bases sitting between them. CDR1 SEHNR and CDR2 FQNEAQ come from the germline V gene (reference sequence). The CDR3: CASSFGRSDSGNTIYF. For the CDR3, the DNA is TGTGCCAGCAGCTTTGGGCGGTCTGACTCTGGAAACACCATATATTTT. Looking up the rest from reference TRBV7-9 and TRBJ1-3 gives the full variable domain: DTGVSQNPRHKITKRGQNVTFRCDPISEHNRLYWYRQTLGQGPEFLTYFQNEAQLEKSRLLSDRFSAERPKGSFSTLEIQRTEQGDSAMYLCASSFGRSDSGNTIYFGEGSWLTVV.

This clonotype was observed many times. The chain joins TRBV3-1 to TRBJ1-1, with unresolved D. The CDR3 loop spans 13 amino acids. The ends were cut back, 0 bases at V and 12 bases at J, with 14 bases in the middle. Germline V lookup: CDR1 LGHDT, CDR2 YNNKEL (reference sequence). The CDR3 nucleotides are TGTGCCAGCAGCCAAGAGATAGGCGGCGCGACTTTCTTT. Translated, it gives CASSQEIGGATFF.

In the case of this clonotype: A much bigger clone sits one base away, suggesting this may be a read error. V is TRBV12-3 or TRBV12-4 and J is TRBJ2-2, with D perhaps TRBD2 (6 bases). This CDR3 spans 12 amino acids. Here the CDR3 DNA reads TGTGCCAGCACCACCATCACCGGGGGGCTGTTTTTT. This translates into CASTTITGGLFF.

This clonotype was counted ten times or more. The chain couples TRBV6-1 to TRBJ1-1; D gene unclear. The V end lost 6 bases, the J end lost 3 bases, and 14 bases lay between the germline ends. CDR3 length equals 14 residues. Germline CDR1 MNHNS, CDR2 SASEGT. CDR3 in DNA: TGTGCCAGCAGGCTGACACCAAAGGACACTGAAGCTTTCTTT. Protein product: CASRLTPKDTEAFF.

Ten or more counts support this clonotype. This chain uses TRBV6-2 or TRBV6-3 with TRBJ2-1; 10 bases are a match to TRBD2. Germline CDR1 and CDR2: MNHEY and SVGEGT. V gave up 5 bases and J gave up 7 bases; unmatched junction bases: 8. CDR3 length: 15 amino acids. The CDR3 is CASSDGLAVRNEQFF. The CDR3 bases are TGTGCCAGCAGTGATGGACTAGCGGTAAGGAATGAGCAGTTCTTC.

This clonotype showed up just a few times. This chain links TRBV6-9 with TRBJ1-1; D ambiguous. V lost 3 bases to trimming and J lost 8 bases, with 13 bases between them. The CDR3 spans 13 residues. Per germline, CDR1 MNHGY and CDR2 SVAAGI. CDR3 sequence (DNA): TGTGCCAGCAGTTACGGATATCAGAGCGAAGCTTTCTTT. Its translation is CASSYGYQSEAFF.

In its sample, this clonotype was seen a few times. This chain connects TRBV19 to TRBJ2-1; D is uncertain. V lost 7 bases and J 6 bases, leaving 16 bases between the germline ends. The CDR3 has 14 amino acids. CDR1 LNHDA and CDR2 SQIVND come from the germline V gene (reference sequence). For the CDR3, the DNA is TGTGCCAGTACCCTTAGTGGGCGAAGCAATGAGCAGTTCTTC. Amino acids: CASTLSGRSNEQFF.

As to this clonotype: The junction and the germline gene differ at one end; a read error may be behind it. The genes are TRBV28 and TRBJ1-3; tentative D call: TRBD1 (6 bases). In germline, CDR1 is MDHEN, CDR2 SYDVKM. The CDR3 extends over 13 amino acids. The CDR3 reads CAALGAYGNTTYF. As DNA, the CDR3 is TGTGCCGCACTGGGGGCTTACGGAAACACCACATATTTT. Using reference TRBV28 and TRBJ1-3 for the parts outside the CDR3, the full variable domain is DVKVTQSSRYLVKRTGEKVFLECVQDMDHENMFWYRQDPGLGLRLIYFSYDVKMKEKGDIPEGYSVSREKKERFSLILESASTNQTSMYLCAALGAYGNTTYFGEGSWLTVV.

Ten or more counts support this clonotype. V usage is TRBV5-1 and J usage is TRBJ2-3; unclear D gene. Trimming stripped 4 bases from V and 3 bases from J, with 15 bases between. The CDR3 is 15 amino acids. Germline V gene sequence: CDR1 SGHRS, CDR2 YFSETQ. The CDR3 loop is CASSPLSGRTDTQYF. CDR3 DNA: TGCGCCAGCAGCCCCTTATCGGGTCGGACAGATACGCAGTATTTT.

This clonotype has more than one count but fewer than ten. The CDR3 region has the DNA TGTGCCAGCAGTGGGCCCCGGGACAGGGGCCTAAGATCTGGAAACACCATATATTTT. This gives the protein CASSGPRDRGLRSGNTIYF. The V call is TRBV2, the J call TRBJ1-3, with 10 positions matching TRBD1. Germline CDR1 reads SNHLY; CDR2 reads FYNNEI. This CDR3 contains 19 residues. V was clipped by 4 bases and J by 1 base; unmatched bases: 13.

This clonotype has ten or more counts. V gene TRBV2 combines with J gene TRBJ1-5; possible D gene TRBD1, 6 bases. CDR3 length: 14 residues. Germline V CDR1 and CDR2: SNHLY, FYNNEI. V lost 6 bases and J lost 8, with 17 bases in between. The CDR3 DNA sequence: TGTGCCAGCAGCGGGCGGGGGCCTTGGAAGCCCCAGCATTTT. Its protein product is CASSGRGPWKPQHF. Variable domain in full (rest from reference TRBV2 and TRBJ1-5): EPEVTQTPSHQVTQMGQEVILRCVPISNHLYFYWYRQILGQKVEFLVSFYNNEISEKSEIFDDQFSVERPDGSNFTLKIRSTKLEDSAMYFCASSGRGPWKPQHFGDGTRLSIL.

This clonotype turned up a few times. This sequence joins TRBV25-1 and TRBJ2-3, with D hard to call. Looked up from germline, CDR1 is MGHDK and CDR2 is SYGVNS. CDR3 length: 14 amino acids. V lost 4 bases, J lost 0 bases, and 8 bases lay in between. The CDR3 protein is CASSGVRSTDTQYF. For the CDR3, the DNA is TGTGCCAGCAGTGGGGTACGCAGCACAGATACGCAGTATTTT.

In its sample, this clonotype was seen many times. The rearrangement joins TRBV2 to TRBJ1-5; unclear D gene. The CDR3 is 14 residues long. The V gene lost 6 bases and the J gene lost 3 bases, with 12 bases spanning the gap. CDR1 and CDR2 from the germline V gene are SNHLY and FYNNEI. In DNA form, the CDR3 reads TGTGCCAGCAGCACCCGGGCCAACAATCAGCCCCAGCATTTT. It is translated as CASSTRANNQPQHF.

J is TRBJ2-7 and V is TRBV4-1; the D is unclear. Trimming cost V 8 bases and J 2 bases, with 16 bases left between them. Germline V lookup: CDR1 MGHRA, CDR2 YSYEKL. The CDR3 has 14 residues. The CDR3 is CASASQPYTYEQYF. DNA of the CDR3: TGCGCCAGCGCGAGCCAACCCTACACCTACGAGCAGTACTTC.

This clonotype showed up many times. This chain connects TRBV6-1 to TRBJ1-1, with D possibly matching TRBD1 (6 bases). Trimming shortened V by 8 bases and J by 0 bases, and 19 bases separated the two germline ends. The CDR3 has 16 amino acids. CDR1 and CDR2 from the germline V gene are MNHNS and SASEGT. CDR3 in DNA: TGTGCCAGCCGGAGAGGGGGACTGCTCATGAACACTGAAGCTTTCTTT. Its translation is CASRRGGLLMNTEAFF.

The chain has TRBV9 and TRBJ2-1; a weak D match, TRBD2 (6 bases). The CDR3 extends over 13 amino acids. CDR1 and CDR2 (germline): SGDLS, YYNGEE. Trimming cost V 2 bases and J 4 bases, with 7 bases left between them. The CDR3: CASSVGRYNEQFF. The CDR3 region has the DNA TGTGCCAGCAGCGTCGGGAGATACAATGAGCAGTTCTTC.